This T cell receptor (beta chain) came from a study of T cell responses to AZD1222 COVID-19 vaccine. The wider study: Researchers grouped second doses given at about 4 or about 12 weeks into one pool.

Sequencing was performed with immunoSEQ multiplex PCR; in TCRdb, only in-frame clones are kept and a portion is missing. The sample comprises 100,000 to 150,000 clones, approximately 90% of which are singletons, and about 20% rests with the top ten. The table lists this clone with a count of one. Antigen specificity is unknown. General study results and limits: After the peak T cell response, and only then, were repertoires sampled. It should be noted that donors were predominantly white British and more often female, and clonal diversity was possibly underestimated.

Per germline, CDR1 SGHKS and CDR2 YYEKEE (reference sequence). The ends were cut back, 0 bases at V and 5 bases at J, with 2 bases in the middle. The CDR3 totals 11 residues. The chain has TRBV5-5 and TRBJ2-5; D not resolved. The TCR originated in an adult in good health. The specimen was peripheral blood, collected on day 0 of AZD1222 vaccination. The CDR3 sequence is CASSLVETQYF. The CDR3 region has the DNA TGTGCCAGCAGCTTGGTTGAGACCCAGTACTTC.